This TCR beta chain was sequenced during a study of beta chain features in type 1 diabetes. Points from the study as a whole: Within each of all four CD4+ subsets, Type 1 diabetes patients had TCRB CDR3s that were moderately but significantly shorter. PCR, the amplification step, might favor shorter templates, equally in patients and controls. Type 1 diabetes patients had fewer VDJ junction insertions and more deletions.

Expressed TCRB transcripts were sequenced, since all the RNA that had been isolated was reverse transcribed. Clones were sequenced by immunoSEQ multiplex PCR, and TCRdb holds only the in-frame ones, with some missing. Seen here are about 340,000 clones, 13% observed once, and the top ten hold 0.015%. The ends were cut back, 8 bases at V and 7 bases at J, with 17 bases in the middle. The CDR3 is made up of 13 amino acids. Germline V gene data show CDR1 as SNHLY and CDR2 as FYNNEI. A word on this clone: Its antigen remains unidentified.

V gene TRBV2 combines with J gene TRBJ1-1; no clear D gene. The receptor's source is a woman aged 18-29 years with type 1 diabetes. The sequenced material came from naive CD4+ T cells from blood. The CDR3 region is CASPSSGRLEAFF. As DNA, the CDR3 is TGTGCCAGCCCTTCTTCGGGTCGGCTTGAAGCTTTCTTT.